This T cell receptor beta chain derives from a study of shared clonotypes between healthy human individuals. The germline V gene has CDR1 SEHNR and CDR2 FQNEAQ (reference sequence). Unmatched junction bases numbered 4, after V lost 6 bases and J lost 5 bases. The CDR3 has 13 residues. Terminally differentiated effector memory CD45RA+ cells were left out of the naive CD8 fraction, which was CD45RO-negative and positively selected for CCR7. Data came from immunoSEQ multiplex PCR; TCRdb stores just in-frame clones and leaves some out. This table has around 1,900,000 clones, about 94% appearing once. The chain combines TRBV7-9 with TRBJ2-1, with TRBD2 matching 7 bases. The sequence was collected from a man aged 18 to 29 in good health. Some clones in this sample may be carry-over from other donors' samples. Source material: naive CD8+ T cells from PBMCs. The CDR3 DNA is TGTGCCAGCAGGGACGGGACTAACAATGAGCAGTTCTTC. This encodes CASRDGTNNEQFF.